The 18 T cell receptor beta chains given below trace back to one sample, sequenced in a study of OX40 agonist ivuxolimab in advanced cancers. The data were produced by immunoSEQ multiplex PCR, yet TCRdb's version contains in-frame clones alone and is incomplete. The top ten clones hold roughly 0.44% of a sample with about 81,000 clones, approximately 90% of them seen once. Material: CD4+ or CD8+ T cells sorted from blood, obtained in a trial of the OX40 agonist ivuxolimab. Source of these receptors: an adult with an advanced solid tumor such as melanoma, head and neck, liver or kidney cancer.

In this sample, this clone turned up a few times. V usage is TRBV4-2 and J usage is TRBJ1-1; the D gene is possibly TRBD1 (5 bases). Trimming left V 0 bases short and J 1 base short, with 6 bases between. The CDR3 totals 14 residues. CDR1 and CDR2 (germline): LGHNA, YNFKEQ. The DNA for the CDR3 is TGTGCCAGCAGCCAAGATGGACAGAACACTGAAGCTTTCTTT. Translated: CASSQDGQNTEAFF.

The genes are TRBV7-3 and TRBJ1-3; D remains unclear. Trimming removed 5 bases from V and 2 bases from J, with 7 bases in between. The CDR3 is 13 amino acids. Germline lookup yields CDR1 SGHTA and CDR2 FQGTGA. The CDR3 sequence is CASSPQAGNTIYF. The CDR3 nucleotides are TGTGCCAGCAGCCCTCAAGCTGGAAACACCATATATTTT.

The chain recombines TRBV29-1 with TRBJ1-1; 7 positions match TRBD1. The CDR3 totals 14 residues. V gave up 5 bases and J gave up 0 bases; unmatched junction bases: 6. Germline CDR1 and CDR2: SQVTM and ANQGSEA. The chain's CDR3 is CSVNLGTVNTEAFF. As DNA, the CDR3 is TGCAGCGTTAACTTAGGGACAGTGAACACTGAAGCTTTCTTT.

This chain links TRBV6-4 with TRBJ2-6; D not certain. The germline gives CDR1 MRHNA, CDR2 SNTAGT. The CDR3 runs to 17 residues. V was trimmed by 4 bases and J by 0 bases, leaving 13 bases between them. The CDR3 coding sequence is TGTGCCAGCAGTGCAGCATCGGCCAGCTCTGGGGCCAACGTCCTGACTTTC. Its protein is CASSAASASSGANVLTF.

This clone was recorded only once. J is TRBJ1-2 and V is TRBV7-8; no firm D call. CDR1 SGHVS and CDR2 FQNEAQ come from the germline V gene. Trimming took off 1 base at V and 8 bases at J, with 14 bases between the two ends. This CDR3 region has 14 residues. DNA for the CDR3: TGTGCCAGCAGCTTAGGTTCGGGATCTCGCGGCTACACCTTC. Protein: CASSLGSGSRGYTF.

V and J are TRBV6-5 and TRBJ2-3; tentatively, D is TRBD1 or TRBD2 (6 bases each). This CDR3 spans 13 amino acids. V shed 8 bases and J shed 4 bases, with 13 bases lying between them. Germline V gene data show CDR1 as MNHEY and CDR2 as SVGAGI. CDR3 loop: CASGRGLADTQYF. The CDR3 DNA reads as TGTGCCAGCGGCCGGGGGCTGGCAGATACGCAGTATTTT.

The chain combines TRBV13 with TRBJ1-2; 9 bases align to TRBD1. Germline CDR1 and CDR2: PRHDT and FYEKMQ (reference sequence). J lost 8 bases, V lost 5 bases, and 9 bases had no gene match. The CDR3 totals 14 residues. CDR3 protein: CASSQPGTGHGYTF. CDR3 coding DNA: TGTGCCAGCAGCCAACCCGGGACAGGGCACGGCTACACCTTC.

The V and J genes are TRBV6-1 and TRBJ1-2, with 7 nucleotides matching TRBD1. After removal of 7 bases from V and 5 bases from J, the junction contained 7 bases not matched to a gene. The CDR3 sequence is 13 residues long. CDR1 and CDR2 from the germline V gene are MNHNS and SASEGT. The CDR3: CASTGRGIYGYTF. CDR3 nucleotide sequence: TGTGCCAGCACCGGCAGGGGGATTTATGGCTACACCTTC.

This clone was found a few times. V and J are TRBV9 and TRBJ1-5; TRBD1 matches at 8 bases. V trimming: 1 base; J trimming: 10 bases; junction bases outside the gene matches: 7. CDR3 length equals 14 residues. Germline V gene lookup returns CDR1 SGDLS and CDR2 YYNGEE. In DNA, the CDR3 is TGTGCCAGCAGCGTACAGGGGACAGGAGGTCCCCAGCATTTT. It yields the protein CASSVQGTGGPQHF.

The chain carries TRBV4-3 and TRBJ1-4; TRBD1 might be the D (6 bases). CDR1 is LGHNA, CDR2 YSLEER, per germline. The ends were cut back, 1 base at V and 8 bases at J, with 14 bases in the middle. This CDR3 is 15 amino acids long. CDR3 in DNA: TGCGCCAGCAGCCAAGTAGGGGGGGCAGAGGAAAAACTGTTTTTT. It translates to CASSQVGGAEEKLFF.

This clone was seen once. The CDR3 region has the DNA TGTGCCAGCAGCTTCGGCGTAGGTCTTAATCAGCCCCAGCATTTT. This translates into CASSFGVGLNQPQHF. The V and J genes are TRBV7-2 and TRBJ1-5; D not resolved. V gave up 3 bases and J gave up 4 bases, with 13 bases separating them. Looked up from germline, CDR1 is SGHTA and CDR2 is FQGNSA. The CDR3 length is 15 residues.

CDR3 residues: CASSPTGAANQPQHF. DNA of the CDR3: TGTGCCAGCTCACCGACAGGGGCAGCTAATCAGCCCCAGCATTTT. The chain joins TRBV18 to TRBJ1-5; the match to TRBD1 covers 8 bases. The junction had 5 bases not matched to a gene; V was cut back by 3 bases and J by 4 bases. Germline CDR1 and CDR2: KGHSH and LQKENI. This CDR3 comprises 15 residues.

This clone was detected only once. The rearrangement joins TRBV5-4 to TRBJ2-7; D remains unclear. The V and J ends lost 2 bases and 5 bases respectively, with 8 bases between them. Germline values: CDR1 SGHNT, CDR2 YYREEE (reference sequence). The CDR3 is 12 amino acids. CDR3 nucleotides: TGTGCCAGCAGCTTAGTAAGGAACGAGCAGTACTTC. Amino acids: CASSLVRNEQYF.

The chain couples TRBV28 to TRBJ2-5; 8 bases line up with TRBD1. This CDR3 is built from 12 residues. Germline assignment: CDR1 MDHEN and CDR2 SYDVKM. Trimming cost V 7 bases and J 5 bases; bases outside gene matches: 3. For the CDR3, the DNA is TGTGCCAGCACAGGGGGCGGGGAGACCCAGTACTTC. This codes for CASTGGGETQYF.

This clone was picked up one time. The chain carries TRBV7-2 and TRBJ2-1, with a weak D call TRBD2 (6 bases). This CDR3 spans 15 amino acids. Germline V lookup: CDR1 SGHTA, CDR2 FQGNSA. Trimming removed 3 bases from V and 1 base from J, with 10 bases in between. CDR3: CASSLRRESYNEQFF. The CDR3 nucleotides are TGTGCCAGCAGCTTGAGACGGGAGTCCTACAATGAGCAGTTCTTC.

V gene TRBV11-2 combines with J gene TRBJ1-2; TRBD1 might be the D (6 bases). V was pared by 3 bases and J by 3 bases, with 17 bases between. The germline V gene has CDR1 SGHAT and CDR2 FQNNGV. This CDR3 is built from 16 residues. This CDR3 is CASSFPLRGGDYGYTF. The CDR3 nucleotides read TGTGCCAGCAGCTTTCCGTTGAGGGGGGGCGACTATGGCTACACCTTC.

CDR3 coding DNA: TGCGCCAGCAGCTGGAGACTAGTGGGGGCACAAGAGACCCAGTACTTC. Translation gives CASSWRLVGAQETQYF. The chain couples TRBV5-1 to TRBJ2-5; the D call may be TRBD1 or TRBD2 (6 bases each). Germline V gene lookup returns CDR1 SGHRS and CDR2 YFSETQ. This CDR3 has 16 residues. The V end was cut by 3 bases, the J end by 2 bases, with 17 bases between. Looking up the rest from reference TRBV5-1 and TRBJ2-5 gives the full variable domain: KAGVTQTPRYLIKTRGQQVTLSCSPISGHRSVSWYQQTPGQGLQFLFEYFSETQRNKGNFPGRFSGRQFSNSRSEMNVSTLELGDSALYLCASSWRLVGAQETQYFGPGTRLLVL.

CDR3 region: CASRRTGDVYSGEKLFF. For the CDR3, the DNA is TGTGCCAGTAGGAGGACAGGGGATGTCTACAGCGGCGAAAAACTGTTTTTT. The chain recombines TRBV19 with TRBJ1-4; 9 nucleotides align to TRBD1. V lost 6 bases to trimming and J lost 8 bases; unmatched junction nucleotides: 16. CDR3 length equals 17 residues. Germline CDR1 reads LNHDA; CDR2 reads SQIVND (reference sequence).